This entry lists 17 T cell receptor beta chains sequenced from one sample in a study of blood T cell repertoires in COVID-19. Data came from immunoSEQ multiplex PCR; TCRdb stores just in-frame clones and leaves some out. The sample consists of 300,000 or so clones, approximately 90% of them appearing once. The source material was peripheral blood. These receptors came from a woman in her twenties or thirties with COVID-19, enrolled during active disease.

J is TRBJ1-1 and V is TRBV6-2 or TRBV6-3, with D possibly being TRBD1 (6 bases). Germline CDR1 and CDR2: MNHEY and SVGEGT. The CDR3 is made up of 14 amino acids. Deletions cut 2 bases from V and 5 bases from J, with 12 bases between. The CDR3 reads CASSYAMGATEAFF. The CDR3 DNA sequence: TGTGCCAGCAGTTACGCCATGGGGGCTACTGAAGCTTTCTTT.

This chain joins TRBV2 and TRBJ1-1, with D perhaps TRBD1 (5 bases). V gave up 3 bases and J gave up 8 bases, with 7 bases separating them. The CDR3 totals 11 residues. CDR1 is SNHLY and CDR2 is FYNNEI in the germline V gene. CDR3 sequence (DNA): TGTGCCAGCAGTGAGGCAGGGGAAGCTTTCTTT. Residues: CASSEAGEAFF.

The chain joins TRBV3-1 (or the pseudogene TRBV3-2) to TRBJ1-1, with D possibly TRBD1 on 5 matching bases. Germline CDR1 and CDR2: LGHDT and YNNKEL (reference sequence). The CDR3 contains 18 residues. V shed 0 bases and J shed 0 bases, with 17 bases lying between them. DNA of the CDR3: TGTGCCAGCAGCCAAGATCAAAGGGTCGGCAGGGTGAACACTGAAGCTTTCTTT. Protein: CASSQDQRVGRVNTEAFF.

This chain uses TRBV3-1 (or the pseudogene TRBV3-2) with TRBJ2-7, with 7 bases matching TRBD2. Germline CDR1 is LGHDT and CDR2 is YNNKEL (reference sequence). The CDR3 loop spans 13 amino acids. With 10 bases clipped from V and 4 bases from J, the junction kept 10 bases outside the gene matches. This chain's CDR3 is CATSPGLPYEQYF. DNA of the CDR3: TGTGCCACTTCACCGGGACTACCTTACGAGCAGTACTTC.

The chain combines TRBV12-3 or TRBV12-4 with TRBJ1-2; D ambiguous. CDR3 length: 13 amino acids. The V and J ends lost 6 bases and 2 bases respectively, with 10 bases between them. The CDR3 loop reads CASSPLPNYGYTF. In nucleotides, the CDR3 is TGTGCCAGCAGCCCACTCCCCAACTATGGCTACACCTTC.

The chain recombines TRBV7-2 with TRBJ2-7; maybe TRBD2 (6 bases). The germline CDR1 and CDR2 sequences are SGHTA and FQGNSA. Trimming took off 6 bases at V and 3 bases at J, with 15 bases between the two ends. The CDR3 consists of 14 residues. The CDR3 loop reads CASSPTSRDYEQYF. In DNA, the CDR3 is TGTGCCAGCAGTCCAACTAGCCGTGACTACGAGCAGTACTTC. Based on the CDR3 plus reference TRBV7-2 and TRBJ2-7, the full variable domain is GAGVSQSPSNKVTEKGKDVELRCDPISGHTALYWYRQSLGQGLEFLIYFQGNSAPDKSGLPSDRFSAERTGGSVSTLTIQRTQQEDSAVYLCASSPTSRDYEQYFGPGTRLTVT.

The rearrangement joins TRBV5-1 to TRBJ2-3, with TRBD2 as a possible D gene (6 bases). This CDR3 is 16 amino acids long. Trimming removed 4 bases from V and 2 bases from J, with 17 bases in between. The germline V gene has CDR1 SGHRS and CDR2 YFSETQ. The CDR3 bases are TGCGCCAGCAGCCACGACGGAACTAGCATCACAGATACGCAGTATTTT. Its protein product is CASSHDGTSITDTQYF.

For the CDR3, the DNA is TGTGCCAGCAGTTTCGGTACAGGGGGCGCCGGGACTGAAGCTTTCTTT. This codes for CASSFGTGGAGTEAFF. The chain links TRBV28 to TRBJ1-1; 9 nucleotides match TRBD1. CDR3 length: 16 amino acids. Trimming at V came to 3 bases and at J to 5 bases, leaving 10 bases not matched to a gene. Germline V lookup: CDR1 MDHEN, CDR2 SYDVKM.

The V call is TRBV30, the J call TRBJ2-7; TRBD2 agrees at 8 bases. The CDR3 is made up of 15 amino acids. Per the germline V gene, CDR1 is GTSNPN and CDR2 is SVGIG (reference sequence). Trimming removed 5 bases from V and 4 bases from J; junction bases left unmatched: 13. The CDR3: CAWYQAGESSYEQYF. The CDR3 coding sequence is TGTGCCTGGTATCAAGCGGGAGAATCGTCTTACGAGCAGTACTTC.

This rearrangement joins TRBV20-1 to TRBJ2-4; D unclear. Germline CDR1 is DFQATT and CDR2 is SNEGSKA (reference sequence). This CDR3 contains 11 residues. The V end was cut by 4 bases, the J end by 5 bases, with 6 bases between. The CDR3 region is CSATSENIQYF. CDR3 coding DNA: TGCAGTGCTACGTCGGAAAACATTCAGTACTTC.

The V and J genes are TRBV13 and TRBJ1-1; TRBD1 is a possible D gene (6 bases). V gave up 4 bases and J gave up 3 bases, with 9 bases separating them. From germline, CDR1 is PRHDT and CDR2 FYEKMQ (reference sequence). This CDR3 comprises 13 residues. CDR3 nucleotides: TGTGCCAGCAGCTCCAGGGGCGACACTGAAGCTTTCTTT. Translating it yields CASSSRGDTEAFF.

J is TRBJ2-1 and V is TRBV9, with 10 bases matching TRBD1. The V gene end was trimmed by 0 bases and the J gene end by 14 bases; junction bases not matched to a gene: 8. The CDR3 has 14 residues. CDR1 is SGDLS and CDR2 is YYNGEE in the germline V gene. The CDR3 region has the DNA TGTGCCAGCAGCGTAGCTACAGGACAGGGGGACGAGTTCTTC. Translation gives CASSVATGQGDEFF.

The CDR3 coding sequence is TGCGCCAGCAGTGATCGAGGTGTTTTCTACGAGCAGTACTTC. Its protein is CASSDRGVFYEQYF. V and J are TRBV10-2 and TRBJ2-7; no firm D call. Per germline, CDR1 WSHSY and CDR2 SAAADI. Trimming cost V 3 bases and J 3 bases, with 12 bases left between them. The CDR3 consists of 14 residues.

The chain employs TRBV5-6 and TRBJ1-2; D perhaps matches TRBD1 (6 bases). Between the trimmed V and J ends, which lost 4 bases and 4 bases, there was a span of 14 bases. The CDR3 spans 14 residues. CDR1 is SGHDT, CDR2 YYEEEE, per germline. The CDR3 loop is CASSPLQGPYGYTF. The CDR3 DNA reads as TGTGCCAGCAGCCCTCTACAGGGCCCCTATGGCTACACCTTC.

At least ten counts were recorded for this clone. The sample holds other DNA sequences that translate to the same CDR3. V usage is TRBV6-5 and J usage is TRBJ1-3; tentatively, D is TRBD1 (5 bases). CDR1 MNHEY and CDR2 SVGAGI come from the germline V gene. Trimming stripped 8 bases from V and 0 bases from J, with 11 bases between. There are 14 residues in the CDR3. The CDR3: CASSQDYSGNTIYF. CDR3 nucleotide sequence: TGTGCCAGCTCACAGGACTACTCTGGAAACACCATATATTTT.

The rearrangement uses TRBV30 and TRBJ2-2; 10 bases match TRBD2. Trimming cost V 4 bases and J 5 bases; bases outside gene matches: 4. Germline lookup yields CDR1 GTSNPN and CDR2 SVGIG (reference sequence). This CDR3 has 14 amino acids. CDR3 in DNA: TGTGCCTGGACTTCGGGACTAGCGACCGGGGAGCTGTTTTTT. Encoded protein: CAWTSGLATGELFF.

This sequence joins TRBV4-2 and TRBJ2-7; a weak D match, TRBD2 (6 bases). With 3 bases removed from V and 7 bases from J, the gap between germline ends came to 31 bases. CDR1 LGHNA and CDR2 YNFKEQ come from the germline V gene. There are 19 residues in the CDR3. The CDR3 reads CASSQDLTLSGSSVLEQYF. Written as DNA, the CDR3 is TGTGCCAGCAGCCAGGACCTTACCTTAAGCGGGTCCTCGGTGTTGGAGCAGTACTTC.